This is a list of T cell receptor beta chains from one sample in a study of T cell changes during pregnancy in multiple sclerosis. The data were produced by immunoSEQ multiplex PCR, yet TCRdb's version contains in-frame clones alone and is incomplete. The repertoire consists of more than 65,000 clones, with roughly 88% occurring once and the leading ten covering around 9.5%. The sample consisted of peripheral blood, taken after pregnancy. Receptor source: a female donor in good health, enrolled as a control in a pregnancy study. CDR3s include the opening cysteine and the closing phenylalanine or tryptophan. Fields, in order: CDR3 DNA, CDR3 protein, V gene, D gene, J gene. The D gene is left open where the match is weak.

CDR3 DNA: TGTGCCAGCAGTCCCCGGACAGGGCTCACTGAAGCTTTCTTT; CDR3 protein: CASSPRTGLTEAFF; V gene: TRBV2; D gene: TRBD1; J gene: TRBJ1-1
CDR3 DNA: TGTGCCAGTAGTCCCGGGACTAGCGGGAGGGCCTACAATGAGCAGTTCTTC; CDR3 protein: CASSPGTSGRAYNEQFF; V gene: TRBV19; D gene: TRBD2; J gene: TRBJ2-1
CDR3 DNA: TGTGCCAGCAGCTTCGGACTCAGCTCCGGAAACACCATATATTTT; CDR3 protein: CASSFGLSSGNTIYF; V gene: TRBV5-6; D gene: .; J gene: TRBJ1-3
CDR3 DNA: TGTGCCAGCAGCCGGGAAGAGGGGGCTTACTCCGAGCAGTACTTC; CDR3 protein: CASSREEGAYSEQYF; V gene: TRBV2; D gene: TRBD1; J gene: TRBJ2-7
CDR3 DNA: TGTGCCAGCAGCAGGACAGGGGCGGTCACCGGGGAGCTGTTTTTT; CDR3 protein: CASSRTGAVTGELFF; V gene: TRBV14; D gene: TRBD1; J gene: TRBJ2-2
CDR3 DNA: TGCGCCAGCAGCTGGACAGGGCGGGGATACAATGAGCAGTTCTTC; CDR3 protein: CASSWTGRGYNEQFF; V gene: TRBV5-1; D gene: TRBD1; J gene: TRBJ2-1
CDR3 DNA: TGTGCCACCCGAGGTGCTCCCTACTACGAGCAGTACTTC; CDR3 protein: CATRGAPYYEQYF; V gene: TRBV10-3; D gene: .; J gene: TRBJ2-7
CDR3 DNA: TGTGCCAGCAGTAAAAAGACTAGCGGGAGCTATGAGCAGTTCTTC; CDR3 protein: CASSKKTSGSYEQFF; V gene: TRBV6-6; D gene: TRBD2; J gene: TRBJ2-1
CDR3 DNA: TGTGCCACCAGGGGACAGGGGAAGGATACGCAGTATTTT; CDR3 protein: CATRGQGKDTQYF; V gene: TRBV15; D gene: TRBD1; J gene: TRBJ2-3
CDR3 DNA: TGTGCCAGCTCACCAGGAACTAGCGGGAGGAACGAGCAGTACTTC; CDR3 protein: CASSPGTSGRNEQYF; V gene: TRBV18; D gene: TRBD2; J gene: TRBJ2-7
CDR3 DNA: TGCGCCAGCAGCCCGGGACTAGCGGGAGTTTATGAGCAGTTCTTC; CDR3 protein: CASSPGLAGVYEQFF; V gene: TRBV5-1; D gene: TRBD2; J gene: TRBJ2-1
CDR3 DNA: TGCAGCGTGGATCCGGGACAGGGGGCAAACACCATATATTTT; CDR3 protein: CSVDPGQGANTIYF; V gene: TRBV29-1; D gene: TRBD1; J gene: TRBJ1-3
CDR3 DNA: TGTGCCAGCAGTCAGCGGGACTTGGGTGGCGATGAGCAGTTCTTC; CDR3 protein: CASSQRDLGGDEQFF; V gene: TRBV5-4; D gene: TRBD2; J gene: TRBJ2-1
CDR3 DNA: TGCGCCAGCAGCCAAGATCGGGGGGGCACTGAAGCTTTCTTT; CDR3 protein: CASSQDRGGTEAFF; V gene: TRBV4-1; D gene: .; J gene: TRBJ1-1
CDR3 DNA: TGTGCCAGCAGCACGGGACAGAGTAATTCACCCCTCCACTTT; CDR3 protein: CASSTGQSNSPLHF; V gene: TRBV7-9; D gene: TRBD1; J gene: TRBJ1-6
CDR3 DNA: TGTGCCAGCAGCTTGGCCAGACGACCGGGCGGGAGGGACAATGAGCAGTTCTTC; CDR3 protein: CASSLARRPGGRDNEQFF; V gene: TRBV5-6; D gene: TRBD2; J gene: TRBJ2-1
CDR3 DNA: TGTGCCAGCAGCACGGGACAGGGGGATTCACCCCTCCACTTT; CDR3 protein: CASSTGQGDSPLHF; V gene: TRBV5-8; D gene: TRBD1; J gene: TRBJ1-6
CDR3 DNA: TGTGCCAGCAGCTTATTCACGCGGGAGCAGTACTTC; CDR3 protein: CASSLFTREQYF; V gene: TRBV13; D gene: .; J gene: TRBJ2-7
CDR3 DNA: TGTGCCAGCTCACCACTAGGGACAGGGGGCGCGTACGAGCAGTACTTC; CDR3 protein: CASSPLGTGGAYEQYF; V gene: TRBV18; D gene: TRBD1; J gene: TRBJ2-7
CDR3 DNA: TGCGCCAGCAGCGGACAGGGATTGGGTGGCTACACCTTC; CDR3 protein: CASSGQGLGGYTF; V gene: TRBV4-1; D gene: TRBD1; J gene: TRBJ1-2
CDR3 DNA: TGTGCCAGTAGTCAATGGACAGGGGGAGGCACAGATACGCAGTATTTT; CDR3 protein: CASSQWTGGGTDTQYF; V gene: TRBV19; D gene: TRBD1; J gene: TRBJ2-3
CDR3 DNA: TGTGCCAGCAGCTTGGTCAGGGGGCTCGAGCAGTACTTC; CDR3 protein: CASSLVRGLEQYF; V gene: TRBV5-5; D gene: TRBD1; J gene: TRBJ2-7
CDR3 DNA: TGTGCCTGGAGTCCAGGGAACACTGAAGCTTTCTTT; CDR3 protein: CAWSPGNTEAFF; V gene: TRBV30; D gene: .; J gene: TRBJ1-1
CDR3 DNA: TGCAGCGTTGCTCGGACAGCACAAGAGACCCAGTACTTC; CDR3 protein: CSVARTAQETQYF; V gene: TRBV29-1; D gene: .; J gene: TRBJ2-5
CDR3 DNA: TGTGCCAGCAGCTTAGCGGACAGGGTAGATGGCTACACCTTC; CDR3 protein: CASSLADRVDGYTF; V gene: TRBV7-2; D gene: TRBD1; J gene: TRBJ1-2